The rows below give T cell receptor beta chains drawn from one sample of a study of early T cells in non-severe SARS-CoV-2 infection. MiXCR, applied by TCRdb to the 5' RACE reads, yields one record per CDR3 protein. The repertoire holds approximately 28,000 distinct CDR3 sequences, about 4.6% seen once, with approximately 5% in the top ten. The source was whole blood, collected at baseline. These TCRs come from an adult who was a healthcare worker with PCR-confirmed SARS-CoV-2 infection or an uninfected control (not recorded which). Each CDR3 is given with its conserved first and last residue. D genes are given only for firm matches. Size is stated for part of the rows, as once, few or many counts, or as a class when the clone is expanded.

>TRBJ1-6|many|TRBV10-3|.
CAISDEGTYNSPLHF
TGTGCCATCAGTGACGAGGGAACCTATAATTCACCCCTCCACTTT
>TRBJ2-5|few|TRBV3-1|.
CASSQGVAETQYF
TGTGCCAGCAGCCAGGGGGTCGCGGAGACCCAGTACTTC
>TRBJ2-6|many|TRBV6-5|.
CASSYSGSGANVLTF
TGTGCCAGCAGTTACTCAGGGTCTGGGGCCAACGTCCTGACTTTC
>TRBJ2-7|few|TRBV18|.
CASSPSFDSPEQYF
TGTGCCAGCTCACCATCTTTCGACAGTCCCGAGCAGTACTTC
>TRBJ2-7|many|TRBV10-3|.
CAISDRGYEQYF
TGTGCCATCAGTGACAGGGGCTACGAGCAGTACTTC
>TRBJ2-4|.|TRBV12-3/TRBV12-4|.
CASSRPGDGNIQYF
TGTGCCAGCAGTCGCCCCGGGGACGGAAACATTCAGTACTTC
>TRBJ2-7|many|TRBV9|.
CASSPRQTSYEQYF
TGTGCCAGCAGCCCACGTCAGACCTCCTACGAGCAGTACTTC
>TRBJ2-3|many|TRBV9|.
CASSVVPEGSTDTQYF
TGTGCCAGCAGCGTAGTTCCAGAGGGATCCACAGATACGCAGTATTTT
>TRBJ1-2|many|TRBV7-6|TRBD1
CASSLGQGPPETF
TGTGCCAGCAGCCTTGGACAGGGCCCTCCGGAGACCTTC
>TRBJ2-7|many|TRBV19|.
CASSSGVEGEQYF
TGTGCCAGTAGTAGCGGGGTAGAAGGGGAGCAGTACTTC
>TRBJ1-2|many|TRBV10-3|TRBD1
CAIRPGTGGPGYTF
TGTGCCATCAGGCCCGGGACAGGGGGTCCTGGCTACACCTTC
>TRBJ2-5|many|TRBV7-9|TRBD2
CASSYRVLAGQETQYF
TGTGCCAGCAGCTACCGGGTTCTAGCGGGGCAAGAGACCCAGTACTTC
>TRBJ1-1|many|TRBV29-1|.
CSVLQGLLNTEAFF
TGCAGCGTACTCCAGGGGCTGCTGAACACTGAAGCTTTCTTT
>TRBJ2-3|many|TRBV20-1|TRBD2
CSARQPGSGRPMGTQYF
TGCAGTGCTAGACAACCCGGGAGCGGGAGGCCGATGGGTACGCAGTATTTT
>TRBJ1-2|many|TRBV19|TRBD1
CASTGDRGLYGYTF
TGTGCCAGTACCGGGGACAGGGGGCTATATGGCTACACCTTC
>TRBJ2-7|few|TRBV19|TRBD1
CASSTSTGSYEQYF
TGTGCCAGTAGTACTTCGACAGGGTCCTACGAGCAGTACTTC
>TRBJ1-1|medium-sized|TRBV12-5|.
CASGPQTVPGTEAFF
TGTGCTAGTGGTCCCCAGACAGTCCCCGGCACTGAAGCTTTCTTT
>TRBJ2-2|many|TRBV2|.
CASSGTANTGELFF
TGTGCCAGCAGTGGGACAGCGAACACCGGGGAGCTGTTTTTT
>TRBJ2-7|many|TRBV29-1|.
CSVEINNSEQYF
TGCAGCGTTGAAATTAACAACTCCGAGCAGTACTTC
>TRBJ1-2|many|TRBV5-1|.
CASSPTGGLDYGYTF
TGCGCCAGCAGCCCGACGGGGGGGCTAGACTATGGCTACACCTTC
>TRBJ2-7|many|TRBV4-2|.
CASSQEPTDSSTYEQYF
TGTGCCAGCAGCCAAGAGCCCACAGACAGTTCTACCTACGAGCAGTACTTC
>TRBJ2-5|few|TRBV10-3|TRBD2
CAISTTSGSTKTQYF
TGTGCCATCAGTACAACTAGCGGGAGTACTAAGACCCAGTACTTC
>TRBJ1-2|many|TRBV12-3/TRBV12-4|.
CASSPRSRGSSNYGYTF
TGTGCCAGCAGTCCTCGGAGTCGGGGCTCCTCTAACTATGGCTACACCTTC
>TRBJ1-4|many|TRBV7-2|TRBD1
CASSQDRGREKLFF
TGTGCCAGCAGCCAAGACAGGGGGCGGGAAAAACTGTTTTTT
>TRBJ2-5|many|TRBV6-5|.
CASSYGAWETQYF
TGTGCCAGCAGTTACGGGGCCTGGGAGACCCAGTACTTC
>TRBJ2-7|many|TRBV5-6|TRBD1
CASSFWDRPSYEQYF
TGTGCCAGCAGCTTTTGGGACAGACCCTCCTACGAGCAGTACTTC
>TRBJ2-5|many|TRBV4-1|TRBD2
CASSLGTGGRGGQETQYF
TGCGCCAGCAGCCTAGGGACTGGCGGGAGAGGAGGGCAAGAGACCCAGTACTTC
>TRBJ2-7|many|TRBV29-1|.
CSAETGGDEQYF
TGCAGCGCCGAGACGGGTGGCGACGAGCAGTACTTC
>TRBJ2-1|many|TRBV7-9|.
CASSLPSVTSNEQFF
TGTGCCAGCAGCCTTCCTTCGGTGACTAGCAATGAGCAGTTCTTC
>TRBJ2-3|many|TRBV12-3/TRBV12-4|.
CASSRSADTQYF
TGTGCCAGCAGCCGGTCCGCAGATACGCAGTATTTT
>TRBJ2-7|few|TRBV10-2|TRBD2
CASKVTSGVLEQYF
TGCGCCAGCAAGGTGACTAGCGGGGTACTCGAGCAGTACTTC
>TRBJ2-5|many|TRBV6-2/TRBV6-3|.
CASSYLETQYF
TGTGCCAGCAGTTACTTAGAGACCCAGTACTTC
>TRBJ2-7|few|TRBV3-1|.
CASSPQVAAPYEQYF
TGTGCCAGCAGCCCTCAAGTGGCGGCACCCTACGAGCAGTACTTC
>TRBJ1-5|.|TRBV7-6|.
CASSPSGNQPQHF
TGTGCCAGCAGCCCCTCAGGAAATCAGCCCCAGCATTTT
>TRBJ1-1|.|TRBV2|.
CASRRAMNTEAFF
TGTGCCAGCAGAAGGGCCATGAACACTGAAGCTTTCTTT
>TRBJ2-5|few|TRBV7-7|TRBD1
CASSPAGTGQETQYF
TGTGCTAGCAGTCCAGCCGGGACAGGCCAAGAGACCCAGTACTTC
>TRBJ1-1|many|TRBV6-2/TRBV6-3|.
CASSPIQPQGPNTEAFF
TGTGCCAGCAGCCCGATCCAACCACAGGGACCGAACACTGAAGCTTTCTTT
>TRBJ2-5|many|TRBV7-2|.
CASSLALKPDRETQYF
TGTGCCAGCAGCTTAGCGCTAAAGCCAGATCGCGAGACCCAGTACTTC
>TRBJ2-1|many|TRBV20-1|TRBD2
CSASLREGLYNEQFF
TGCAGTGCTTCCTTGCGGGAGGGCCTCTACAATGAGCAGTTCTTC
>TRBJ2-3|few|TRBV9|TRBD2
CASSPGLAGGLTYF
TGTGCCAGCAGCCCGGGACTAGCGGGGGGACTAACGTATTTT
>TRBJ1-2|medium-sized|TRBV6-4|.
CASRVGPGGYGYTF
TGTGCCAGCAGAGTCGGACCTGGTGGCTATGGCTACACCTTC
>TRBJ2-3|few|TRBV18|TRBD2
CASSNRGLDTDTQYF
TGTGCCAGCTCTAACCGTGGACTAGACACAGATACGCAGTATTTT
>TRBJ1-5|many|TRBV7-2|.
CASSPRGQPQHF
TGTGCCAGCAGCCCAAGGGGGCAGCCCCAGCATTTT
>TRBJ2-5|.|TRBV4-2|TRBD2
CASSPSGLAAAQETQYF
TGTGCCAGCAGCCCCTCAGGACTAGCGGCGGCCCAAGAGACCCAGTACTTC
>TRBJ1-5|many|TRBV21-1|.
CASSKGHYNQPQHF
TGTGCCAGCAGCAAAGGGCACTACAATCAGCCCCAGCATTTT
>TRBJ1-4|many|TRBV2|.
CASSLATEGKLFF
TGTGCCAGCAGTTTAGCCACAGAGGGAAAACTGTTTTTT
>TRBJ2-4|.|TRBV4-1|TRBD1
CASSTNQGAAKNIQYF
TGCGCCAGCAGCACCAATCAGGGGGCGGCCAAAAACATTCAGTACTTC
>TRBJ2-1|many|TRBV6-4|.
CASSDGGGGQKQFF
TGTGCCAGCAGTGACGGCGGTGGGGGACAAAAGCAGTTCTTC
>TRBJ2-7|many|TRBV5-1|TRBD2
CASSLVVGLAGSRSYEQYF
TGCGCCAGCAGCTTGGTAGTGGGACTAGCGGGTTCGAGGTCCTACGAGCAGTACTTC
>TRBJ2-7|.|TRBV7-2|.
CASSLVRGGSYEQYF
TGTGCCAGCAGCTTAGTGCGTGGAGGCTCCTACGAGCAGTACTTC
>TRBJ2-7|many|TRBV28|TRBD1
CASSLVDRVIYEQYF
TGTGCCAGCAGTCTCGTGGACAGGGTTATCTACGAGCAGTACTTC
>TRBJ2-7|many|TRBV12-3/TRBV12-4|.
CASSFTRYEQYF
TGTGCCAGCAGTTTTACCCGCTACGAGCAGTACTTC
>TRBJ2-3|many|TRBV5-4|.
CASSLEVGRDTQYF
TGTGCCAGCAGCTTGGAAGTCGGGAGAGATACGCAGTATTTT
>TRBJ1-2|many|TRBV27|TRBD1
CASRLFTGVVSGYTF
TGTGCCAGCAGGCTTTTTACAGGGGTCGTTTCTGGCTACACCTTC
>TRBJ2-1|many|TRBV7-9|TRBD2
CASSSLSGGQGSEQFF
TGTGCCAGCAGCTCACTAAGCGGGGGTCAGGGTAGTGAGCAGTTCTTC
>TRBJ1-2|many|TRBV7-2|.
CASSLERTAYGYTF
TGTGCCAGCAGCTTAGAGAGGACAGCCTATGGCTACACCTTC
>TRBJ2-3|many|TRBV7-3|.
CASSLNRRGADTQYF
TGTGCCAGCAGCTTAAACCGCAGGGGAGCAGATACGCAGTATTTT